This T cell receptor beta chain was profiled in a study of blood T cell repertoires in COVID-19. Study in general: Sources were T cells, B-cell-depleted T cells, or PBMCs; the material itself was cDNA or gDNA.

The CDR3 consists of 15 residues. Unmatched junction bases numbered 10, after V lost 3 bases and J lost 6 bases. CDR1 and CDR2 from the germline V gene are KGHSH and LQKENI. The data were produced by immunoSEQ multiplex PCR, yet TCRdb's version contains in-frame clones alone and is incomplete. Of approximately 170,000 clones listed, 80% to 90% are singletons. The TCR sequence derives from a man younger than 45 with acute or convalescent COVID-19. Sequenced sample: peripheral blood. The chain carries TRBV18 and TRBJ2-7, with 8 bases identical to TRBD2. This CDR3 is CASSPRAGGPAEQYF. DNA of the CDR3: TGTGCCAGCTCACCGAGGGCGGGGGGACCTGCCGAGCAGTACTTC.